This T cell receptor (beta chain) was retrieved from a study of blood T cell repertoires in COVID-19. Study context: Specimens from acute and convalescent COVID-19 originated in the United States, Italy and Spain. PBMCs, B-cell-depleted T cells, or T cells were the source of the cDNA or gDNA that made up the material.

Libraries were prepared by immunoSEQ multiplex PCR; TCRdb keeps only in-frame clonotypes and omits some of them. This repertoire shows 220,000 or so clones, around 86% found once; its top ten account for under 7.5%. Germline loops: CDR1 SGHTA, CDR2 FQGTGA. Trimming removed 6 bases from V and 6 bases from J; junction bases left unmatched: 5. This CDR3 is built from 15 residues. Sequencing input: peripheral blood. This rearrangement joins TRBV7-3 to TRBJ2-1; the match to TRBD2 covers 13 bases. The source is a man aged 60-69 years who had recovered from COVID-19. CDR3 residues: CASRLGTSGVNEQFF. The CDR3 bases are TGTGCCAGCAGACTAGGGACTAGCGGGGTCAATGAGCAGTTCTTC.